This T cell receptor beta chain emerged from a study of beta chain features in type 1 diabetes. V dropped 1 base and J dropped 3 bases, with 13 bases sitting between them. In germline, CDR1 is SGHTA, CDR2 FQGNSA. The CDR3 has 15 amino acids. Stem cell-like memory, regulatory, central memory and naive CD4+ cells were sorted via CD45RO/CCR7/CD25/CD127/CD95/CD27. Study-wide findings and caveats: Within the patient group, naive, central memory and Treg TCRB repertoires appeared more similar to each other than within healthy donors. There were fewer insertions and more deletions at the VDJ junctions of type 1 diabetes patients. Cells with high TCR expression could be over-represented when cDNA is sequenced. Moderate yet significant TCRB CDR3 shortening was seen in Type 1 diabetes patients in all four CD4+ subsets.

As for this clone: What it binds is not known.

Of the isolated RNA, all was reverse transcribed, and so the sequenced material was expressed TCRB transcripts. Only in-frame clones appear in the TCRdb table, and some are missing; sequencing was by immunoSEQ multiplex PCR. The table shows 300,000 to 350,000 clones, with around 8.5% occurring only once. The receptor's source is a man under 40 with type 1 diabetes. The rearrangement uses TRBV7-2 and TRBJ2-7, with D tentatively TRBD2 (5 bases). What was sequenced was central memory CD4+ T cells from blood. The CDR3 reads CASSLEVVGSYEQYF. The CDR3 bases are TGTGCCAGCAGCTTAGAGGTAGTAGGGAGCTACGAGCAGTACTTC.